This T cell receptor beta chain was retrieved from a study of long-term antiretroviral therapy in people with HIV. Study-level findings and limits: Clones that expanded before ART (that is, prior to treatment) dominated the repertoire at all time points. An increase in diversity followed ART, yet levels stayed below transplant donor controls.

V was trimmed by 7 bases and J by 6 bases, leaving 12 bases between them. CDR1 and CDR2 from the germline V gene are SGHAT and FQNNGV. The CDR3 is 13 residues long. Participants with HIV, all of them, were treated in the United States. Assay version v3.0 of immunoSEQ was used, and it was run at survey level. Here immunoSEQ multiplex PCR was the method, and the copy in TCRdb shows in-frame clones only, minus some. The data show tens of thousands of clones, with 85% seen just once and less than 5.5% held by the top ten. As concerns this clone: The target antigen is unknown.

Sequencing used unsorted PBMCs, obtained 3.3 years after starting antiretroviral therapy. This receptor was taken from a young man with HIV. The rearrangement joins TRBV11-2 to TRBJ2-2, with D perhaps matching TRBD2 (5 bases). This CDR3 reads CASTLGGSGELFF. The CDR3 DNA is TGTGCCAGCACCCTCGGAGGCTCCGGGGAGCTGTTTTTT.